This TCR beta chain was retrieved from a study of human T cells and chemical hapten exposure (dated by TCRdb to the early 2020s). In terms of the full investigation: For sensitization, 2% DPC in acetone was applied to a 2 cm by 2 cm area of upper inner arm skin. Throughout the roughly 25-week study period, patients were also given weekly therapeutic DPC doses on the scalp. Patch testing on the upper back used Finn chambers containing 0.01% DPC, with scoring done after 6 days according to International Contact Dermatitis Research Group standards. The mostly female patient cohort included alopecia areata with under or over 50% scalp involvement, alopecia totalis and alopecia universalis. The libraries were sequenced as a pool, and the TCR yield per sample differed mostly because of small variations in library volumes within the pool. This study followed changes in the peripheral blood TCR repertoire in vivo during primary and secondary sensitization of alopecia patients to the hapten diphenylcyclopropenone (DPC). Blood was sampled from patients pre-sensitization (week 0) and at 2, 6 and about 24 weeks after DPC sensitization. For TCR sequencing, blood came from about 28 alopecia patients at anywhere from one to four time points (pre-sensitization, 2, 6 and 24 weeks).

What the work shows at the level of the full study, not this receptor alone: The number of TCRs above 1 in 1000 frequency did not change with DPC sensitization; there was no evidence of global repertoire structure alterations. All patients had alopecia, a presumed autoimmune disease, so their immune response might differ from that of healthy individuals. Expanded TCRs formed significantly more large CDR3 similarity clusters than pre-sensitization or healthy control sets, consistent with antigen-driven responses. Patch test score was positively correlated with the number of PT1 expanded TCRs, with significance at thresholds 8, 16 and 32 but not at 4. Repeated subsampling changed both the strength of the expansion versus patch-test correlation and the threshold at which the correlation became significant.

Library prep was done by RACE. Data came from a NextSeq 500. Library preparation attached unique molecular identifiers to individual cDNA molecules for quantitative, reproducible TCR counting. For every blood RNA sample, sequencing covered both the TCR alpha and TCR beta chains. In the source study's methods: Samples had a median of roughly 91,000 TCRs, with a range from roughly 20,000 to 700,000. The Decombinator software suite was used to annotate the V, J and CDR3 of the TCR reads. For the PS versus PT1 abundance plots, all samples were subsampled to the same number of TCRs (28,000). Expanded TCRs were defined as absent before sensitization and observed at least eight times at the 2-week time point. Clones were called with MiXCR by TCRdb after fastp trimmed the public reads at Q25, and only in-frame beta chains were retained. Here each entry gathers all rows of one CDR3 protein and keeps the most common genes and DNA. Here the V and J calls rest on TCRdb's processing, not on the authors' analysis. Counted in this sample were 95,000 to 150,000 distinct CDR3 sequences; roughly an eighth of them appeared once. Clones ranked in the top ten supply about 0.9% of the sample.

This specimen's time point label, interpreted: patch test 1, 2 weeks after DPC sensitization. Sample treatment or condition, as interpreted from the label and publication: therapeutic diphenylcyclopropenone sensitization with weekly scalp DPC. At every patch-test visit, the blood draw took place before the patch test was put on. Eligible patients were aged 18 to 70, diagnosed with alopecia, deemed suitable for DPC therapy, and excluded if pregnant. Total RNA was extracted from unfractionated whole blood collected in Tempus Blood RNA tubes. Comments on this clonotype: Its antigen remains undetermined. No much larger clone exists at a distance of one base, and base qualities are not known.

From the cysteine up to the phenylalanine, the CDR3 has a length of 15 residues. The DNA shown is the 45-base CDR3, in frame from base 1. The V end loses 0 bases and the J end loses 0 bases, and a stretch of 6 bases separates them. As encoded in the germline V gene, CDR1 is SGHTA while CDR2 is FQGTGA. The chain links TRBV7-3 with TRBJ2-1; too little of a D gene remains to name it. The sequence derives from a man younger than 30 with alopecia areata. Some clones in this sample may be carry-over from other donors' samples. The sequences come from whole blood, collected in connection with sensitization to the hapten diphenylcyclopropenone (DPC). The nucleotide sequence is TGTGCCAGCAGCTTAACTTTTAGCTCCTACAATGAGCAGTTCTTC. Translated, this gives CASSLTFSSYNEQFF.